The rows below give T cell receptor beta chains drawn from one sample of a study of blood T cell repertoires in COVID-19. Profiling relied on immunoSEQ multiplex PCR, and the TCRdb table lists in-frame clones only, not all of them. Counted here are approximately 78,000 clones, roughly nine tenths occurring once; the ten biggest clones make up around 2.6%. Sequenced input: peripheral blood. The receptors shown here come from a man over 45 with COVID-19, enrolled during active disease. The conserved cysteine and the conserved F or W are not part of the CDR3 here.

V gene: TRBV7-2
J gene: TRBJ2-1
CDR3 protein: ASSLVGGGGYNEQF

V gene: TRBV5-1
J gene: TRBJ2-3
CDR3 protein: ASSPSGTSGRIRADTQY

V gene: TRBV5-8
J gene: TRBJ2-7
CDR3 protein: ASSPTGWDRGSHEQY

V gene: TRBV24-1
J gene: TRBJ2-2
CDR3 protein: ATYNTGTGELF

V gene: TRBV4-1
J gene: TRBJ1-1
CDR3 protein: ASSQRQGAEAF

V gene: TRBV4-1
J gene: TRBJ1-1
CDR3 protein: ASSPPAGVPFGAF

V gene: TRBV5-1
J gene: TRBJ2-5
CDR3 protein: ASSLAAPQTETQY

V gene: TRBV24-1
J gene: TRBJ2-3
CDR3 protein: ATRSRTGDTQY

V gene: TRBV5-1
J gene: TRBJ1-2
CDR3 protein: ASSGQQGELGGYT

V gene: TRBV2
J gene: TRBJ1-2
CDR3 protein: ASSVQGENYGYT

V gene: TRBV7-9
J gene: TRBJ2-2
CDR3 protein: ASSPFFGELNTGELF

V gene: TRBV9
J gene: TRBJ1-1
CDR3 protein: ASSPQGVVTTEAF

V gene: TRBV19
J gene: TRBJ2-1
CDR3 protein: ARALGRAWDEQF

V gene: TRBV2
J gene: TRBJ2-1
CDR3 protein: ASGGQGAGSGRAHYNEQF

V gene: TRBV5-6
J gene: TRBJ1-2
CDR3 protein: ASSLYSFVYGYT

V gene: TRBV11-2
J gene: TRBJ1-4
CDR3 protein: ASSPGATNEKLF

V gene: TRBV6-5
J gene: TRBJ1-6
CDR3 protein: ASSYSWAGGNSPLH

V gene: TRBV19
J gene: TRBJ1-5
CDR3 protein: ASSIQAENQPQH

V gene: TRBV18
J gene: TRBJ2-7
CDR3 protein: ASSPLGLETSFPYEQY

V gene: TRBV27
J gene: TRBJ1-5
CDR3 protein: ASSLSGGNNQPQH